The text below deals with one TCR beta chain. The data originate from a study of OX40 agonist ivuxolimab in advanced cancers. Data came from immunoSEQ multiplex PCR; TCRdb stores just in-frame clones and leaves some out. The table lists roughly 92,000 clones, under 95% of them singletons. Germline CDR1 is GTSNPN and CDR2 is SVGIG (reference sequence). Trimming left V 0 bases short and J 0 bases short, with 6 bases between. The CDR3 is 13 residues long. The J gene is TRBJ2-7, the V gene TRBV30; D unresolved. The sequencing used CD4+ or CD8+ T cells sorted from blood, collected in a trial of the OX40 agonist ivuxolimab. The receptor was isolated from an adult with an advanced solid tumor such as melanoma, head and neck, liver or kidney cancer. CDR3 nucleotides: TGTGCCTGGAGTGTAGCCAGCTCCTACGAGCAGTACTTC. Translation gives CAWSVASSYEQYF.